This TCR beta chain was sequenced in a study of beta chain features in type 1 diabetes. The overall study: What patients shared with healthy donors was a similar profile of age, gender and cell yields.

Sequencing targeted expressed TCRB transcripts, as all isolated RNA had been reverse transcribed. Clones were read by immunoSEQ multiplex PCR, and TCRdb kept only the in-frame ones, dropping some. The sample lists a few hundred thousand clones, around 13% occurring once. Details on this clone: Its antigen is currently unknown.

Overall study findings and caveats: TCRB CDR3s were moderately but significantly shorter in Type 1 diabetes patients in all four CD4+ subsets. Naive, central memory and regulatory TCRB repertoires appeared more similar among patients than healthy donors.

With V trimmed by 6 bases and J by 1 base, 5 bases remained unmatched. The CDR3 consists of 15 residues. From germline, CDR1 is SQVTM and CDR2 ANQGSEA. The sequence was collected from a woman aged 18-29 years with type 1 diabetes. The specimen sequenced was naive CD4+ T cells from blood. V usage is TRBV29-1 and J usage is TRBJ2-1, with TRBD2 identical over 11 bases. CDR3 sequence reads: CSVYSGGASYNEQFF. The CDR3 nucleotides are TGCAGCGTGTATAGCGGGGGGGCATCCTACAATGAGCAGTTCTTC.